What follows describes a single T cell receptor beta chain. This table comes from immunoSEQ multiplex PCR, and its TCRdb copy is limited to in-frame clones, with some not included. The sample has about 140,000 clones; around 90% are singletons. This record belongs to a study of blood T cell repertoires in COVID-19. The CDR3 has 12 residues. From germline, CDR1 is SGHRS and CDR2 YFSETQ. V lost 4 bases and J 1 base, leaving 3 bases between the germline ends. This TCR was sampled from a human donor in a cohort sampled during active COVID-19. The sequencing input was peripheral blood. The chain carries TRBV5-1 and TRBJ1-5; D is unresolved. CDR3 residues: CASSLSNQPQHF. The CDR3 coding sequence is TGCGCCAGCAGCCTAAGCAATCAGCCCCAGCATTTT.